One sample yielded the 14 T cell receptor beta chains listed below, sequenced in a study of graft-versus-host responses after intestinal transplantation. These receptors have no identified antigens. This table comes from immunoSEQ multiplex PCR, and its TCRdb copy is limited to in-frame clones, with some not included. There are 85,000 to 90,000 clones in the sample; 75% to 90% occur only once, and roughly 17% lies in the top ten. The specimen comprised unstimulated CD8+ T cells sorted from spleen or lymph node cells, sampled before intestinal transplant. All receptors derive from a human donor who received an intestinal transplant.

V usage is TRBV5-1 and J usage is TRBJ2-3, with 8 bases that match TRBD1. Germline V gives CDR1 SGHRS, CDR2 YFSETQ. CDR3 length: 14 amino acids. The ends lost 2 bases at V and 4 bases at J; junction bases unmatched: 3. The CDR3 nucleotides are TGCGCCAGCAGCTTCGGACAGGGCCCAGATACGCAGTATTTT. This translates into CASSFGQGPDTQYF. Looking up the rest from reference TRBV5-1 and TRBJ2-3 gives the full variable domain: KAGVTQTPRYLIKTRGQQVTLSCSPISGHRSVSWYQQTPGQGLQFLFEYFSETQRNKGNFPGRFSGRQFSNSRSEMNVSTLELGDSALYLCASSFGQGPDTQYFGPGTRLTVL.

This clone was observed a single time. The chain employs TRBV11-1 and TRBJ2-1; unclear D gene. This CDR3 region has 11 residues. Germline CDR1 is SGHAT and CDR2 is FQDESV (reference sequence). The ends were cut back, 2 bases at V and 10 bases at J, with 6 bases in the middle. The CDR3: CASSLPGEQFF. In DNA, the CDR3 is TGTGCCAGCAGCTTACCCGGGGAGCAGTTCTTC.

This chain uses TRBV5-1 with TRBJ2-7, with 7 bases fitting TRBD1. Germline CDR1 reads SGHRS; CDR2 reads YFSETQ. CDR3 length: 14 amino acids. J was trimmed by 2 bases and V by 0 bases; bases with no gene match: 2. The CDR3 protein is CASSLGTGPYEQYF. The DNA of the CDR3 is TGCGCCAGCAGCTTGGGGACAGGTCCCTACGAGCAGTACTTC.

The chain couples TRBV9 to TRBJ2-5; D remains ambiguous. Trimming shortened V by 4 bases and J by 4 bases, and 14 bases separated the two germline ends. CDR3 length equals 14 residues. Germline assignment: CDR1 SGDLS and CDR2 YYNGEE. CDR3: CASSPGAIRETQYF. CDR3 nucleotide sequence: TGTGCCAGCAGCCCCGGAGCCATTAGAGAGACCCAGTACTTC.

This chain links TRBV5-1 with TRBJ1-2; 12 positions agree with TRBD1. Per the germline V gene, CDR1 is SGHRS and CDR2 is YFSETQ. This CDR3 comprises 18 residues. V lost 0 bases, J lost 3 bases, and 9 bases stayed unmatched. CDR3 nucleotide sequence: TGCGCCAGCAGCTTGGTACGGGACAGGGGGCGCGGCGACTATGGCTACACCTTC. Amino acid sequence: CASSLVRDRGRGDYGYTF.

The J gene is TRBJ2-3, the V gene TRBV6-1; D might be TRBD2 (5 bases). CDR1 is MNHNS, CDR2 SASEGT, per germline. V lost 6 bases and J 0 bases, leaving 10 bases between the germline ends. This CDR3 is built from 14 residues. The DNA of the CDR3 is TGTGCCAGCAGATTAGCGAGTAGCACAGATACGCAGTATTTT. Its translation is CASRLASSTDTQYF.

The chain's CDR3 is CASSPQSTLGTGFVEQYF. In DNA, the CDR3 is TGTGCCAGCAGCCCACAATCTACACTCGGGACAGGGTTTGTCGAGCAGTACTTC. This chain uses TRBV5-4 with TRBJ2-5; 9 nucleotides line up with TRBD1. Near its end, the DNA agrees better with TRBJ2-7, so the J call may be wrong. This CDR3 spans 18 amino acids. The germline V gene has CDR1 SGHNT and CDR2 YYREEE (reference sequence).

This clone was picked up one time. This chain links TRBV15 with TRBJ1-3, with D hard to call. CDR3 size: 14 residues. Germline V gives CDR1 LNHNV, CDR2 YYDKDF (reference sequence). Deletions cut 1 base from V and 1 base from J, with 5 bases between. The CDR3 coding sequence is TGTGCCACCAGCAGAGCTCCATCTGGAAACACCATATATTTT. Translation gives CATSRAPSGNTIYF.

This chain connects TRBV6-5 to TRBJ2-3; tentative D call: TRBD2 (6 bases). The germline V and J ends were trimmed by 5 bases and 4 bases, with 16 bases remaining between them. Germline CDR1 and CDR2: MNHEY and SVGAGI. The CDR3 runs to 15 residues. CDR3 sequence reads: CASSLTLADPDTQYF. The CDR3 coding sequence is TGTGCCAGCAGTCTTACACTAGCAGACCCAGATACGCAGTATTTT.

V is TRBV9 and J is TRBJ2-3, with TRBD2 matching over 12 bases. The V gene end was trimmed by 2 bases and the J gene end by 4 bases; junction bases not matched to a gene: 5. Germline V CDR1 and CDR2: SGDLS, YYNGEE. The CDR3 length is 16 residues. CDR3 nucleotide sequence: TGTGCCAGCAGCGTCCGGACTAGCGGGACTTCAGATACGCAGTATTTT. It yields the protein CASSVRTSGTSDTQYF.

For the CDR3, the DNA is TGTGCCAGCAGCCAAGGACAGTACCCAGAGACCCAGTACTTC. Encoded protein: CASSQGQYPETQYF. V usage is TRBV4-2 and J usage is TRBJ2-5, with D maybe TRBD1 (5 bases). CDR1 and CDR2 (germline): LGHNA, YNFKEQ. The CDR3 length is 14 residues. V shed 1 base and J shed 4 bases, with 10 bases lying between them.

This clone was counted once. The rearrangement links TRBV4-1 to TRBJ2-7, with 7 bases lining up with TRBD2. Trimming took 2 bases from V and 6 from J; bases not matched to a gene: 4. The CDR3 is 13 residues long. Germline V gene sequence: CDR1 MGHRA, CDR2 YSYEKL. The CDR3: CASSQSPGGEQYF. CDR3 in DNA: TGCGCCAGCAGCCAATCTCCGGGGGGCGAGCAGTACTTC.

This chain links TRBV10-3 with TRBJ2-1, with 8 bases aligning to TRBD2. CDR1 ENHRY and CDR2 SYGVKD come from the germline V gene. The CDR3 has 14 amino acids. V shed 3 bases, J shed 9 bases, and the junction held 7 bases outside the gene matches. CDR3 residues: CAISEAGTRAEQFF. DNA of the CDR3: TGTGCCATCAGTGAAGCCGGGACTAGAGCTGAGCAGTTCTTC.

The chain uses TRBV5-1 and TRBJ1-6, with a tentative D call TRBD1 (5 bases). Between the trimmed V and J ends, which lost 1 base and 4 bases, there was a span of 12 bases. The CDR3 runs 16 residues. Germline V gene data show CDR1 as SGHRS and CDR2 as YFSETQ. The CDR3 loop is CASSLIQGEYNSPLHF. DNA for the CDR3: TGCGCCAGCAGCTTGATTCAGGGAGAGTATAATTCACCCCTCCACTTT.